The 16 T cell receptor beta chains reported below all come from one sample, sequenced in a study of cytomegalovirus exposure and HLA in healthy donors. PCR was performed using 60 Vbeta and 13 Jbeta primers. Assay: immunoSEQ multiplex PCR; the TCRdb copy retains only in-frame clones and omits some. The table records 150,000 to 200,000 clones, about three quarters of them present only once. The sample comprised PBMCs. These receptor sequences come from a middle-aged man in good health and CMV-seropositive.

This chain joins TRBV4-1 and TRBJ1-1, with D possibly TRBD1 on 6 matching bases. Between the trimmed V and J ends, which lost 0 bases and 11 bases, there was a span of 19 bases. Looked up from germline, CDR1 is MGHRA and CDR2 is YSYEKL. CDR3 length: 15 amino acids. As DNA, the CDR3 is TGCGCCAGCAGCCAAGATATGGTGGGGGGGCGGGTTGCTTTCTTT. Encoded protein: CASSQDMVGGRVAFF.

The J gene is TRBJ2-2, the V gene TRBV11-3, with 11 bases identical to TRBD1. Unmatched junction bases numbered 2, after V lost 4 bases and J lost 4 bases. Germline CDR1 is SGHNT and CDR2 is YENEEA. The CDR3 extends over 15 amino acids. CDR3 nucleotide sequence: TGTGCCAGCAGCTGGGGGACAGGGGGCACCGGGGAGCTGTTTTTT. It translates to CASSWGTGGTGELFF.

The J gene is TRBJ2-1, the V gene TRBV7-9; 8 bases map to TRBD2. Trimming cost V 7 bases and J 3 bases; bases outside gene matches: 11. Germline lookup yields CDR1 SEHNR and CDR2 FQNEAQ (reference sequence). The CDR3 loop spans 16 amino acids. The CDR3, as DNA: TGTGCCAGCATCCCCTCTAGCGGGCATATCTACAATGAGCAGTTCTTC. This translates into CASIPSSGHIYNEQFF.

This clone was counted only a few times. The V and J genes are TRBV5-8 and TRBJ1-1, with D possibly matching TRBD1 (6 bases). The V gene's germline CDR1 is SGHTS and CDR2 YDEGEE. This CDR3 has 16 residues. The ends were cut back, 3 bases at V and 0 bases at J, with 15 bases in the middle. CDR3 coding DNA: TGTGCCAGCAGCTCACAGCCGGGACACTTGAACACTGAAGCTTTCTTT. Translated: CASSSQPGHLNTEAFF. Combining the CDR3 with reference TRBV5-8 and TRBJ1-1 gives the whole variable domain EAGVTQSPTHLIKTRGQQATLRCSPISGHTSVYWYQQALGLGLQFLLWYDEGEERNRGNFPPRFSGRQFPNYSSELNVNALELEDSALYLCASSSQPGHLNTEAFFGQGTRLTVV.

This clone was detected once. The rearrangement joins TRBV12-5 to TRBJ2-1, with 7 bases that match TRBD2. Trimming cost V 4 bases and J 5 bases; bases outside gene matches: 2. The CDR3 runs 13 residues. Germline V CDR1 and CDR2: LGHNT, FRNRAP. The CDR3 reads CASGSSGNNEQFF. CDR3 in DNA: TGTGCTAGTGGTTCTAGCGGAAACAATGAGCAGTTCTTC. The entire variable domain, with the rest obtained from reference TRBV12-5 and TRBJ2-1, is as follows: DARVTQTPRHKVTEMGQEVTMRCQPILGHNTVFWYRQTMMQGLELLAYFRNRAPLDDSGMPKDRFSAEMPDATLATLKIQPSEPRDSAVYFCASGSSGNNEQFFGPGTRLTVL.

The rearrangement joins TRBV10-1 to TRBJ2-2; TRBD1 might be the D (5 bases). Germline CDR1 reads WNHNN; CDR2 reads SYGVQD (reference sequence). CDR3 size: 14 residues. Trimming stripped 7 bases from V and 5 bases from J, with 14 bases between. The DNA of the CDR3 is TGCGCCAGCATGTCTCAGGGCGGAACCGGGGAGCTGTTTTTT. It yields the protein CASMSQGGTGELFF.

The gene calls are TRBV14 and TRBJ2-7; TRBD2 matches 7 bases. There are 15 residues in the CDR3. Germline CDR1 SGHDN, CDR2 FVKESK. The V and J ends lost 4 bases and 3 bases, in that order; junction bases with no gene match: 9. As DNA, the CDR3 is TGTGCCAGCAGCCGCGTTGGCGGGGACTACTACGAGCAGTACTTC. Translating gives CASSRVGGDYYEQYF.

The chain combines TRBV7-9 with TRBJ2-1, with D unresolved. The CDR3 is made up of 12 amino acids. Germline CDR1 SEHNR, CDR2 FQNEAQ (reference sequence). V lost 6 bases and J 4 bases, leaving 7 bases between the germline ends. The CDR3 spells CASSLSYNEQFF. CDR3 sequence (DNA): TGTGCCAGCAGTCTCTCTTACAATGAGCAGTTCTTC. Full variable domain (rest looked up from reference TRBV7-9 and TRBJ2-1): DTGVSQNPRHKITKRGQNVTFRCDPISEHNRLYWYRQTLGQGPEFLTYFQNEAQLEKSRLLSDRFSAERPKGSFSTLEIQRTEQGDSAMYLCASSLSYNEQFFGPGTRLTVL.

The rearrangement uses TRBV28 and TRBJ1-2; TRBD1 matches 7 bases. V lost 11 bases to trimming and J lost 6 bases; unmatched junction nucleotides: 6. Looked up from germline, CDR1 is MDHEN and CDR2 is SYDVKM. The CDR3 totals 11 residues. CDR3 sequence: CAQGGADGYTF. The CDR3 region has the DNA TGTGCCCAAGGGGGCGCGGATGGCTACACCTTC.

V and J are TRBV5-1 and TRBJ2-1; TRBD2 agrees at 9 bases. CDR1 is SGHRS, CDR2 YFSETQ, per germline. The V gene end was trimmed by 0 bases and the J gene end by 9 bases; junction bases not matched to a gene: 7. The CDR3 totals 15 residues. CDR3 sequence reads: CASSLVASGAGEQFF. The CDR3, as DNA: TGCGCCAGCAGCTTGGTCGCTAGCGGGGCGGGTGAGCAGTTCTTC.

The CDR3 loop reads CASSIQGFSGANVLTF. The CDR3 DNA is TGTGCCAGCAGCATACAGGGTTTCTCTGGGGCCAACGTCCTGACTTTC. This sequence joins TRBV9 and TRBJ2-6; D may be TRBD1 (6 bases). CDR1 is SGDLS and CDR2 is YYNGEE in the germline V gene. The CDR3 spans 16 residues. Trimming removed 4 bases at V and 0 bases at J, with 11 bases between.

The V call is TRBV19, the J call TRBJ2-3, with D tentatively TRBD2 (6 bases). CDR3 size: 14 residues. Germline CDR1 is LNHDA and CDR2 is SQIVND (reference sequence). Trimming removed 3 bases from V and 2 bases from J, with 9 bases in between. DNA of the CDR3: TGTGCCAGTAGTATCGGGGGATTCACAGATACGCAGTATTTT. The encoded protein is CASSIGGFTDTQYF. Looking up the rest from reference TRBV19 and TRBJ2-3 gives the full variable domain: DGGITQSPKYLFRKEGQNVTLSCEQNLNHDAMYWYRQDPGQGLRLIYYSQIVNDFQKGDIAEGYSVSREKKESFPLTVTSAQKNPTAFYLCASSIGGFTDTQYFGPGTRLTVL.

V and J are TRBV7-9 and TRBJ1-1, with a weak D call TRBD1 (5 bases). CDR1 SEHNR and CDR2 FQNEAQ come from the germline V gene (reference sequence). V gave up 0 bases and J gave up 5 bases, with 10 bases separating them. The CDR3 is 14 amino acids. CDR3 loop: CASSLAGPGTEAFF. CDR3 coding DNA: TGTGCCAGCAGCTTAGCGGGGCCCGGTACTGAAGCTTTCTTT.

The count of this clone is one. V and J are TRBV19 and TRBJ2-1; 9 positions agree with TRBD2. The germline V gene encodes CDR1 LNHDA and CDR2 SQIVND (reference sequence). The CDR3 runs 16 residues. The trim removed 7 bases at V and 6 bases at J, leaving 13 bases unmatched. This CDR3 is CASTTFSGRISNEQFF. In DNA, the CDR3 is TGTGCCAGTACCACCTTTAGCGGGAGAATCTCCAATGAGCAGTTCTTC.

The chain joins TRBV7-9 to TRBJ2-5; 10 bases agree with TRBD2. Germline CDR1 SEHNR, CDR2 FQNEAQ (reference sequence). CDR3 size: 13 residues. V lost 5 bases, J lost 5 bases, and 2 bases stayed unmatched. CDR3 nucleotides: TGTGCCAGCAGCCCTAGCGGGAGCGAGACCCAGTACTTC. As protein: CASSPSGSETQYF.

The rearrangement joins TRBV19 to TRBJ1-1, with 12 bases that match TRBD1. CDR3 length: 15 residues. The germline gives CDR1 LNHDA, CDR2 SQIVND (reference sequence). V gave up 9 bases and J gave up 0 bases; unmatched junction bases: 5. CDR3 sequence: CASEGQGAMNTEAFF. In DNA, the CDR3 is TGTGCCAGCGAGGGACAGGGGGCAATGAACACTGAAGCTTTCTTT.